A single T cell receptor beta chain is shown here with its context. The data stem from a study of blood T cell repertoires in COVID-19. Study summary: Sources were T cells, B-cell-depleted T cells, or PBMCs; the material itself was cDNA or gDNA.

Data came from immunoSEQ multiplex PCR; TCRdb stores just in-frame clones and leaves some out. The sample consists of about 120,000 clones, roughly 87% of them appearing once. This TCR was sampled from a woman aged 80 or over with acute or convalescent COVID-19. Sequencing was performed on peripheral blood.

Here the CDR3 reads CASSPRQGQGNTIYF. The CDR3 DNA follows: TGCGCCAGCAGCCCCCGACAGGGGCAAGGAAACACCATATATTTT. The rearrangement uses TRBV4-1 and TRBJ1-3, with 8 bases aligning to TRBD1. J lost 4 bases, V lost 4 bases, and 6 bases had no gene match. The germline gives CDR1 MGHRA, CDR2 YSYEKL. The CDR3 has 15 amino acids.